This TCR beta chain was captured in a study of CD8+CD57+ T cells in acquired aplastic anemia (dated by TCRdb to the late 2010s). Notes on the research overall: DNA extracted from sorted CD4+ and CD8+ cells had a mean of around 3 ug, with a range of about 0.19 to 30 ug.

CDR1 and CDR2 are read off the germline V gene as SGHDT and YYEEEE. Spanning cysteine to phenylalanine, the CDR3 consists of 14 amino acids. The retained sequence is limited to the CDR3, 42 bases, with the frame set at the first base. The germline ends are 13 bases apart after V is trimmed by 4 bases and J by 6 bases. This clonotype was observed many times. This receptor's antigen is unknown. No much larger clonotype is one base removed from it; base qualities were not supplied. Genomic DNA was used as template for profiling of TCR beta VDJ combinations and CDR3 sequences. An Illumina HiSeq 2000 was used for TCR repertoire sequencing. The paper's processing steps were these. Repertoires were assessed using TRBV/TRBJ rearrangement plots, CDR3 size and DJ length profiles, and Simpson's diversity index. The most abundant DNA sequence in the deep sequencing data was defined as the immunodominant clone. CDR3 amino acid sequences were screened for sharing across subjects and compared with published repertoires and the VDJdb database. TCRdb cleaned the public reads at Q25 with fastp, built clones with MiXCR and kept in-frame beta chains. Rows with a matching CDR3 protein are joined into one entry that keeps the most common DNA and genes. The V and J calls were not made by the authors but by TCRdb's processing. In all, the sample holds 150,000 to 200,000 distinct CDR3 sequences, and over 60% of those were seen once. The ten largest clones take up under 60% of the sample.

In this study, sorted CD4+ and CD8+ T cells from the blood of healthy subjects and of severe aplastic anemia patients had their TCR repertoires deep-sequenced. Ficoll-Paque density gradient centrifugation was used to isolate peripheral blood mononuclear cells. Before DNA extraction, CD4+ and CD8+ T cells were sorted by FACS or by magnetic beads. Study-wide findings and limitations: Patients and healthy controls showed no significant difference in CD8+ Simpson's diversity (P=0.060). Around 30 CD8+ CDR3 sequences were found to be shared between patients and controls, but these sequences appeared to be highly expressed in patients and within the immunodominant clones of the patients.

The TCR sequence derives from a human donor with severe aplastic anemia or a healthy control (not recorded which). The sequenced sample consisted of sorted CD4+, CD8+, or CD8+CD57+ T cells (not recorded which) from PBMCs. The receptor chain draws on TRBV5-6 and TRBJ1-4; the D gene is perhaps TRBD1, from 5 matching bases. In nucleotides, the sequence is TGTGCCAGCAGCGAGGGACCTGCGCATGAAAAACTGTTTTTT. It codes for CASSEGPAHEKLFF.